This TCR beta chain is from a study of T cell responses to AZD1222 COVID-19 vaccine. General observations from the study: Clonal diversity was possibly underestimated; the donors were predominantly white British and more often female. Spike-specific TCR breadth and depth went up after people got two AZD1222 doses.

Combined were second doses at about 4 or about 12 weeks. Worth noting for this clone: The antigen remains undetermined.

Repertoires were generated with immunoSEQ multiplex PCR, while TCRdb's copy carries only in-frame clones and drops some. Here the sample spans over 150,000 clones, approximately 90% being singletons. V was shortened by 2 bases and J by 5 bases, with 13 bases between the two germline ends. Germline V gene data show CDR1 as SGHKS and CDR2 as YYEKEE (reference sequence). This CDR3 region has 14 residues. Sequencing was performed on peripheral blood, taken 28 days after the second AZD1222 dose. The chain recombines TRBV5-5 with TRBJ1-2; perhaps TRBD1 as D (6 bases). The sequence was collected from an adult who received the AZD1222 COVID-19 vaccine. CDR3 nucleotides: TGTGCCAGCAGCTTTTCTACAGGGAAATATGGCTACACCTTC. This codes for CASSFSTGKYGYTF.